The T cell receptor beta chain under discussion was sequenced for a study of cytomegalovirus exposure and HLA in healthy donors. Comments on this clone: Antigen unknown.

In the PCR, 60 Vbeta and 13 Jbeta primers were used. TCRdb's copy holds only in-frame clones and misses some; the assay was immunoSEQ multiplex PCR. This listing includes roughly 120,000 clones. Findings and limits, study-wide: The CMV antigen specificity of three CMV-associated chains was confirmed through in vitro analysis. Later on, an analysis found that several of the most significant clusters appeared to be linked to common viral pathogens, which included parvovirus B19. Associated with HLA alleles at 0.05 false discovery rate in a later analysis were around 15,000 TCR beta sequences.

The TCR originated in a man aged 18-30 years in good health and CMV-seronegative. Sequencing input: PBMCs.

The CDR3 region is CASSELGVQYF. In nucleotides, the CDR3 is TGTGCCAGCAGCGAGCTGGGAGTGCAGTACTTC. The chain recombines TRBV5-6 with TRBJ2-5; the D gene is possibly TRBD2 (5 bases). The ends were cut back, 4 bases at V and 11 bases at J, with 12 bases in the middle. This CDR3 has 11 amino acids. Per the germline V gene, CDR1 is SGHDT and CDR2 is YYEEEE. Full variable domain (rest looked up from reference TRBV5-6 and TRBJ2-5): DAGVTQSPTHLIKTRGQQVTLRCSPKSGHDTVSWYQQALGQGPQFIFQYYEEEERQRGNFPDRFSGHQFPNYSSELNVNALLLGDSALYLCASSELGVQYFGPGTRLLVL.